A single sample gave rise to the 28 T cell receptor beta chains below, sequenced in a study of post-analysis software for immune sequencing data. General observations from the study: Five or six TRBV segments were significantly more frequent in patients than in controls. TRBV5-6, TRBV5-1 and TRBV20-1 were among these segments.

No antigen has been assigned to these receptors. Included in the TCR beta cDNA libraries were unique molecular identifiers. From the PCR reads, TCRdb called clonotypes with MiXCR, one entry per CDR3 protein. The sample lists approximately 400,000 distinct CDR3 sequences, around 37% occurring once. The sequenced sample was blood. The receptors originated from a girl between 5 and 17 years old with multiple sclerosis.

This clonotype was seen at least ten times. The rearrangement links TRBV20-1 to TRBJ2-3; TRBD2 matches 7 bases. This CDR3 spans 14 amino acids. In germline, CDR1 is DFQATT, CDR2 SNEGSKA (reference sequence). J gave up 2 bases and V 2 bases, and 4 bases lay outside the gene matches. This chain's CDR3 is CSARSGADTDTQYF. The DNA of the CDR3 is TGCAGTGCTAGAAGCGGGGCCGACACAGATACGCAGTATTTT.

Remarks on this clonotype: One end of the junction varies from germline; a read error may be responsible. The chain has TRBV2 and TRBJ2-1, with D perhaps matching TRBD1 (5 bases). Germline assignment: CDR1 SNHLY and CDR2 FYNNEI. The CDR3 spans 13 residues. CDR3 amino acids: CAGSEQVFGEQFF. DNA for the CDR3: TGTGCCGGCAGTGAACAGGTCTTCGGTGAGCAGTTCTTC.

This clonotype was counted only a few times. This chain joins TRBV12-3 or TRBV12-4 and TRBJ2-7; TRBD2 might be the D (6 bases). V shed 5 bases and J shed 10 bases, with 12 bases lying between them. CDR3 length: 11 amino acids. The chain's CDR3 is CASSLEGAQYF. As DNA, the CDR3 is TGTGCCAGCAGTCTGGAGGGCGCCCAGTACTTC.

The V call is TRBV15, the J call TRBJ2-2, with D hard to call. This CDR3 region has 14 residues. The V end lost 0 bases, the J end lost 6 bases, and 8 bases lay between the germline ends. The germline V gene encodes CDR1 LNHNV and CDR2 YYDKDF (reference sequence). CDR3 amino acids: CATSRDLGPGELFF. The CDR3 DNA reads as TGTGCCACCAGCAGAGATCTAGGCCCCGGGGAGCTGTTTTTT.

This rearrangement joins TRBV25-1 to TRBJ2-1, with TRBD1 as a possible D gene (6 bases). Per the germline V gene, CDR1 is MGHDK and CDR2 is SYGVNS. With 11 bases removed from V and 2 bases from J, the gap between germline ends came to 13 bases. The CDR3 is 13 amino acids. DNA of the CDR3: TGTGCCTGCGAGGGACACACCTACAATGAGCAGTTCTTC. Translating gives CACEGHTYNEQFF.

About this clonotype: Mismatch with germline at one junction end may stem from a read error. The chain carries TRBV27 and TRBJ2-1, with D perhaps matching TRBD1 (6 bases). The CDR3 is 16 amino acids. Germline CDR1 is MNHEY and CDR2 is SMNVEV (reference sequence). For the CDR3, the DNA is TGTGCCAACAGTCCGGCGCGAACAGGGCGGTACAATGAGCAGTTCTTC. Translated, it gives CANSPARTGRYNEQFF.

The chain combines TRBV2 with TRBJ1-1; the D gene is possibly TRBD1 (5 bases). Per germline, CDR1 SNHLY and CDR2 FYNNEI. The germline V and J ends were trimmed by 7 bases and 0 bases, with 12 bases remaining between them. This CDR3 is 14 amino acids long. The CDR3: CASTEGTMNTEAFF. DNA for the CDR3: TGTGCCAGCACGGAAGGGACCATGAACACTGAAGCTTTCTTT.

The DNA of the CDR3 is TGTGCCACCCGAACTGAAGGGGTGGATACGCAGTATTTT. It yields the protein CATRTEGVDTQYF. J is TRBJ2-3 and V is TRBV28; TRBD1 is a possible D gene (5 bases). The germline gives CDR1 MDHEN, CDR2 SYDVKM. Trimming took 10 bases from V and 6 from J, leaving 17 bases between them. CDR3 length equals 13 residues.

The genes are TRBV4-3 and TRBJ2-1, with D uncertain. From germline, CDR1 is LGHNA and CDR2 YSLEER. The CDR3 loop spans 16 amino acids. Trimming took off 1 base at V and 8 bases at J, with 18 bases between the two ends. The CDR3 is CASSQGTSFRADEQFF. The DNA for the CDR3 is TGCGCCAGCAGCCAAGGAACGTCTTTTCGGGCGGATGAGCAGTTCTTC.

This chain connects TRBV29-1 to TRBJ1-2, with D uncertain. The CDR3 extends over 14 amino acids. Looked up from germline, CDR1 is SQVTM and CDR2 is ANQGSEA. V lost 4 bases and J 3 bases, leaving 15 bases between the germline ends. The CDR3 sequence is CSVVEQSSYYGYTF. The CDR3 DNA reads TGCAGCGTTGTGGAACAGTCGTCTTACTATGGCTACACCTTC.

Concerning this clonotype itself: This may come from a read error, since a much larger clone is one base off. The chain couples TRBV6-2 or TRBV6-3 to TRBJ2-3; TRBD1 matches at 8 bases. Trimming removed 6 bases from V and 0 bases from J; junction bases left unmatched: 2. CDR3 size: 14 residues. Germline-derived CDR1 and CDR2 are MNHEY and SVGEGT. The DNA for the CDR3 is TGTGCCAGCAGGAGACAGGGGAGCACAGATACGCAGTATTTT. Amino acids: CASRRQGSTDTQYF.

V is TRBV7-2 and J is TRBJ2-7; no clear D gene. Trimming took off 2 bases at V and 4 bases at J, with 9 bases between the two ends. The length of the CDR3 is 13 residues. Germline V lookup: CDR1 SGHTA, CDR2 FQGNSA. The CDR3 DNA reads TGTGCCAGCAGCTTATTTCTATGGTACGAGCAGTACTTC. Its translation: CASSLFLWYEQYF. The full variable domain, its missing parts supplied by reference TRBV7-2 and TRBJ2-7, is GAGVSQSPSNKVTEKGKDVELRCDPISGHTALYWYRQSLGQGLEFLIYFQGNSAPDKSGLPSDRFSAERTGGSVSTLTIQRTQQEDSAVYLCASSLFLWYEQYFGPGTRLTVT.

This clonotype came up a few times. The J gene is TRBJ1-2, the V gene TRBV9; no clear D gene. V was shortened by 1 base and J by 6 bases, with 16 bases between the two germline ends. Germline CDR1 and CDR2: SGDLS and YYNGEE. The CDR3 sequence is 15 residues long. The CDR3 loop is CASSVNLAAEDGYTF. Written as DNA, the CDR3 is TGTGCCAGCAGCGTAAACCTGGCGGCGGAGGATGGCTACACCTTC.

The table lists this clonotype with a few counts. V and J are TRBV12-3 or TRBV12-4 and TRBJ2-1, with D possibly TRBD1 on 5 matching bases. The CDR3 is 13 amino acids. V was cut by 6 bases and J by 4 bases, with 10 bases left in between. The CDR3 DNA follows: TGTGCCAGCAGCTCGGACATGTACAATGAGCAGTTCTTC. Translation: CASSSDMYNEQFF.

This clonotype was found a few times. The chain is built from TRBV15 and TRBJ2-1, with D possibly TRBD2 on 6 matching bases. The V and J ends lost 4 bases and 0 bases respectively, with 10 bases between them. This CDR3 is built from 15 residues. The germline CDR1 and CDR2 sequences are LNHNV and YYDKDF (reference sequence). DNA of the CDR3: TGTGCCACCAGCATCGGAGGGAGCTCCTACAATGAGCAGTTCTTC. Its protein product is CATSIGGSSYNEQFF. The whole variable domain, remainder taken from reference TRBV15 and TRBJ2-1, is DAMVIQNPRYQVTQFGKPVTLSCSQTLNHNVMYWYQQKSSQAPKLLFHYYDKDFNNEADTPDNFQSRRPNTSFCFLDIRSPGLGDTAMYLCATSIGGSSYNEQFFGPGTRLTVL.

The rearrangement joins TRBV4-3 to TRBJ1-1; the D gene is possibly TRBD1 (5 bases). The germline V gene has CDR1 LGHNA and CDR2 YSLEER. The CDR3 is made up of 16 amino acids. V was shortened by 0 bases and J by 8 bases, with 19 bases between the two germline ends. The CDR3 DNA reads as TGCGCCAGCAGCCAAGATCGAAGACAGTCCACGTCCGAAGCTTTCTTT. Its translation is CASSQDRRQSTSEAFF.

The chain carries TRBV20-1 and TRBJ2-1; 9 positions match TRBD2. Unmatched junction bases numbered 10, after V lost 6 bases and J lost 1 base. The CDR3 has 16 residues. Germline V CDR1 and CDR2: DFQATT, SNEGSKA (reference sequence). The CDR3 reads CSARDRSGGSYNEQFF. The CDR3 region has the DNA TGCAGTGCGCGGGACCGTAGCGGGGGTTCCTACAATGAGCAGTTCTTC.

The V gene is TRBV27, the J gene TRBJ2-7; unclear D gene. The CDR3 is 13 residues long. V was pared by 8 bases and J by 1 base, with 12 bases between. The germline gives CDR1 MNHEY, CDR2 SMNVEV (reference sequence). CDR3 sequence reads: CASGYQASYEQYF. DNA of the CDR3: TGTGCCAGCGGATATCAGGCATCCTACGAGCAGTACTTC.

This chain's CDR3 is CSARQSTDTQYF. CDR3 DNA sequence: TGCAGTGCTAGACAGAGCACAGATACGCAGTATTTT. The chain joins TRBV20-1 to TRBJ2-3; D remains unclear. The CDR3 has 12 residues. Per germline, CDR1 DFQATT and CDR2 SNEGSKA (reference sequence). With 2 bases removed from V and 0 bases from J, the gap between germline ends came to 3 bases.

This clonotype has just a few counts. The rearrangement joins TRBV12-3 or TRBV12-4 to TRBJ1-1, with unresolved D. The CDR3 extends over 12 amino acids. Trimming pared 7 bases from V and 5 bases from J, leaving 11 bases between. The chain's CDR3 is CASTLGGTEAFF. The CDR3 DNA reads as TGTGCCAGCACCTTAGGCGGAACTGAAGCTTTCTTT.

This clonotype came up a few times. The chain is built from TRBV18 and TRBJ2-7; D assignment may be TRBD1 or TRBD2 (5 bases each). Germline V gene data show CDR1 as KGHSH and CDR2 as LQKENI. The CDR3 runs 15 residues. V lost 3 bases and J lost 3, with 15 bases in between. The CDR3 loop reads CASSPQEGPSYEQYF. CDR3 nucleotides: TGTGCCAGCTCACCCCAAGAGGGGCCCAGCTACGAGCAGTACTTC.

This clonotype was seen just once. The chain has TRBV9 and TRBJ1-2, with TRBD1 as a possible D gene (5 bases). The germline V gene has CDR1 SGDLS and CDR2 YYNGEE. V was pared by 3 bases and J by 0 bases, with 12 bases between. The CDR3 runs 15 residues. CDR3 in DNA: TGTGCCAGCAGCGGGGGCCAGGGACCTAACTATGGCTACACCTTC. This translates into CASSGGQGPNYGYTF.

This chain joins TRBV12-3 or TRBV12-4 and TRBJ2-7, with unresolved D. The V and J ends lost 1 base and 3 bases respectively, with 7 bases between them. This CDR3 contains 13 residues. The CDR3 bases are TGTGCCAGCAGTTTAGTAGGGATCTACGAGCAGTACTTC. Translating gives CASSLVGIYEQYF.

The sample holds a few counts of this clonotype. V and J are TRBV10-3 and TRBJ2-5; possibly TRBD1 for D (5 bases). V shed 4 bases and J shed 4 bases, with 10 bases lying between them. Germline CDR1 ENHRY, CDR2 SYGVKD. This CDR3 is 13 amino acids long. For the CDR3, the DNA is TGTGCCATCAGTGGGGGCGTTGGAGAGACCCAGTACTTC. Residues: CAISGGVGETQYF.

The V and J genes are TRBV3-1 and TRBJ2-7; unclear D gene. Germline assignment: CDR1 LGHDT and CDR2 YNNKEL (reference sequence). Trimming pared 0 bases from V and 1 base from J, leaving 7 bases between. This CDR3 contains 14 residues. CDR3 DNA sequence: TGTGCCAGCAGCCAAGAACCCGAATCCTACGAGCAGTACTTC. Translated: CASSQEPESYEQYF.

This rearrangement joins TRBV11-2 to TRBJ1-2, with unresolved D. The CDR3 is 13 residues long. V dropped 4 bases and J dropped 6 bases, with 12 bases sitting between them. Germline CDR1 is SGHAT and CDR2 is FQNNGV. CDR3 sequence (DNA): TGTGCCAGCAGCTCATTACCGAAGGATGGCTACACCTTC. This translates into CASSSLPKDGYTF.

This clonotype was picked up a small number of times. The chain combines TRBV6-6 with TRBJ2-1; TRBD1 matches 10 bases. The CDR3 is 15 amino acids. V lost 5 bases and J lost 3; bases outside the gene matches: 4. Germline V gene data show CDR1 as MNHNY and CDR2 as SVGAGI (reference sequence). CDR3 in DNA: TGTGCCAGCAGTCCCGGGACAGGGGACTACAATGAGCAGTTCTTC. Translating gives CASSPGTGDYNEQFF.

V is TRBV9 and J is TRBJ2-7; a possible D gene is TRBD1 (6 bases). The CDR3 runs to 13 residues. Trimming pared 0 bases from V and 2 bases from J, leaving 6 bases between. Germline V gene lookup returns CDR1 SGDLS and CDR2 YYNGEE. CDR3 residues: CASSVGDTYEQYF. In DNA, the CDR3 is TGTGCCAGCAGCGTAGGGGACACCTACGAGCAGTACTTC.